Listed here are 9 T cell receptor beta chains from one sample, sequenced in a study of T cell changes during pregnancy in multiple sclerosis. Some clones are missing from TCRdb's copy, which holds only in-frame ones; the method was immunoSEQ multiplex PCR. This sample has tens of thousands of clones, with 92% found just once. Sequenced material: CD4+ T cells from peripheral blood mononuclear cells, taken after pregnancy. The receptors derive from a female donor with multiple sclerosis, enrolled in a pregnancy study.

The chain couples TRBV18 to TRBJ2-1; TRBD2 aligns across 10 bases. The CDR3 has 16 amino acids. Germline CDR1 and CDR2: KGHSH and LQKENI. V dropped 0 bases and J dropped 8; count of bases not matched to a gene: 7. Here the CDR3 DNA reads TGTGCCAGCTCACCACCGTCAAGCGGGGGGGTCCATGAGCAGTTCTTC. Protein sequence: CASSPPSSGGVHEQFF.

This rearrangement joins TRBV29-1 to TRBJ2-5, with 8 bases aligning to TRBD2. Per germline, CDR1 SQVTM and CDR2 ANQGSEA. The CDR3 extends over 14 amino acids. V was pared by 4 bases and J by 5 bases, with 9 bases of the junction left unmatched. CDR3 loop: CSVVGRTSSETQYF. The CDR3 coding sequence is TGCAGCGTTGTAGGTAGGACTAGCTCGGAGACCCAGTACTTC.

The chain combines TRBV28 with TRBJ1-4; 7 bases map to TRBD1. The CDR3 loop spans 16 amino acids. The germline CDR1 and CDR2 sequences are MDHEN and SYDVKM. The J segment lost 2 bases and the V segment lost 6 bases, leaving 9 bases of the junction unmatched. CDR3 amino acids: CASSPDRVRTNEKLFF. CDR3 nucleotide sequence: TGTGCCAGCAGCCCCGACAGGGTTCGGACTAATGAAAAACTGTTTTTT.

This chain uses TRBV7-2 with TRBJ1-3; D is uncertain. The V gene's germline CDR1 is SGHTA and CDR2 FQGNSA. With 4 bases removed from V and 2 bases from J, the gap between germline ends came to 3 bases. The CDR3 covers 12 residues. In DNA form, the CDR3 reads TGTGCCAGCAGCTCGGCTGGAAACACCATATATTTT. Translated, it gives CASSSAGNTIYF.

The chain links TRBV5-1 to TRBJ2-1; TRBD2 agrees at 8 bases. V lost 0 bases to trimming and J lost 6 bases; unmatched junction nucleotides: 5. CDR1 and CDR2 (germline): SGHRS, YFSETQ. This CDR3 comprises 15 residues. The chain's CDR3 is CASSLAGGGGNEQFF. CDR3 bases: TGCGCCAGCAGCTTGGCGGGGGGGGGAGGCAATGAGCAGTTCTTC.

The chain couples TRBV9 to TRBJ2-1; TRBD2 agrees at 7 bases. The CDR3 is made up of 18 amino acids. V lost 4 bases to trimming and J lost 3 bases; unmatched junction nucleotides: 16. CDR1 and CDR2 (germline): SGDLS, YYNGEE. CDR3 nucleotides: TGTGCCAGCAGCCCGAGGGGCCGGCTAGCGGAGATCTACAATGAGCAGTTCTTC. Its translation is CASSPRGRLAEIYNEQFF.

This sequence joins TRBV7-2 and TRBJ2-7; no definite D call. The germline CDR1 and CDR2 sequences are SGHTA and FQGNSA. CDR3 length: 13 residues. V lost 5 bases and J 3 bases, leaving 11 bases between the germline ends. CDR3 sequence: CASSPSGFYEQYF. The CDR3 nucleotides are TGTGCCAGCAGCCCCTCAGGATTCTACGAGCAGTACTTC.

The chain joins TRBV25-1 to TRBJ2-1, with 9 positions matching TRBD1. The CDR3 contains 16 residues. V gave up 1 base and J gave up 7 bases; unmatched junction bases: 8. Germline CDR1 is MGHDK and CDR2 is SYGVNS. The CDR3 loop is CASSEFGTGIGNEQFF. The CDR3 DNA is TGTGCCAGCAGTGAATTCGGGACAGGGATAGGGAATGAGCAGTTCTTC.

The CDR3 DNA follows: TGTGCCAGCAGCGCGATAGTGGTGTCTTCCTACAATGAGCAGTTCTTC. Its translation: CASSAIVVSSYNEQFF. This chain connects TRBV7-8 to TRBJ2-1; D is unclear. Germline V gene lookup returns CDR1 SGHVS and CDR2 FQNEAQ. The CDR3 is 16 residues long. The ends were cut back, 5 bases at V and 1 base at J, with 15 bases in the middle.